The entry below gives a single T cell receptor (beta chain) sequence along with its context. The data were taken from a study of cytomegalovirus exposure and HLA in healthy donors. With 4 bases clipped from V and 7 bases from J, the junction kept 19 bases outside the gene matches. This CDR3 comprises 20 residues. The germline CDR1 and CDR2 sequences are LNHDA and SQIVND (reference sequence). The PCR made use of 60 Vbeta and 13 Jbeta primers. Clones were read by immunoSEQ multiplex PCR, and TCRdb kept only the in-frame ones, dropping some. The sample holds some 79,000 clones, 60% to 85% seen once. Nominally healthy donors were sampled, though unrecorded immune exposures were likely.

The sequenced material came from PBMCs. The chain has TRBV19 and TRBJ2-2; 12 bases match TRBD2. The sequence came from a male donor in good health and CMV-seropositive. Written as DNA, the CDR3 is TGTGCCAGTAGTACTATGTGGCAAAATTCGCCGGGACTAGCGGGCGGGGAGCTGTTTTTT. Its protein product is CASSTMWQNSPGLAGGELFF.